A single sample is the source of the 6 T cell receptor beta chains below, sequenced in a study of OX40 agonist ivuxolimab in advanced cancers. Clones were sequenced by immunoSEQ multiplex PCR, and TCRdb holds only the in-frame ones, with some missing. Of tens of thousands of clones in the sample, more than 90% were seen once. Sequences were derived from CD4+ or CD8+ T cells sorted from blood, sampled in a trial of the OX40 agonist ivuxolimab. All receptors come from an adult with an advanced solid tumor such as melanoma, head and neck, liver or kidney cancer.

The rearrangement joins TRBV2 to TRBJ1-5; D is undetermined. CDR1 and CDR2 (germline): SNHLY, FYNNEI. The V gene lost 4 bases and the J gene lost 3 bases, with 10 bases spanning the gap. The CDR3 consists of 14 residues. The CDR3 protein is CASSALALNQPQHF. DNA for the CDR3: TGTGCCAGCAGTGCCCTTGCCCTCAATCAGCCCCAGCATTTT.

V gene TRBV30 combines with J gene TRBJ2-4; D perhaps matches TRBD2 (6 bases). Between the trimmed V and J ends, which lost 1 base and 3 bases, there was a span of 13 bases. Germline CDR1 and CDR2: GTSNPN and SVGIG (reference sequence). The CDR3 contains 15 residues. CDR3 nucleotides: TGTGCCTGGAGTGAGGCGGCGGGGATCAAAAACATTCAGTACTTC. Its translation is CAWSEAAGIKNIQYF.

The rearrangement joins TRBV4-1 to TRBJ1-2; perhaps TRBD1 as D (5 bases). CDR1 and CDR2 (germline): MGHRA, YSYEKL. With 1 base removed from V and 7 bases from J, the gap between germline ends came to 10 bases. The CDR3 consists of 13 residues. DNA of the CDR3: TGCGCCAGCAGCCAAGGGGGGACGGGTGGCTACACCTTC. Protein product: CASSQGGTGGYTF.

V and J are TRBV6-5 and TRBJ1-5; a weak D match, TRBD1 (6 bases). Per the germline V gene, CDR1 is MNHEY and CDR2 is SVGAGI. V was cut by 2 bases and J by 6 bases, with 8 bases left in between. CDR3 size: 13 residues. This CDR3 reads CASSYGGGQPQHF. The CDR3 bases are TGTGCCAGCAGTTACGGAGGGGGTCAGCCCCAGCATTTT.

J is TRBJ1-3 and V is TRBV28, with 7 bases matching TRBD1. The V gene end was trimmed by 4 bases and the J gene end by 0 bases; junction bases not matched to a gene: 9. The CDR3 has 17 amino acids. CDR1 MDHEN and CDR2 SYDVKM come from the germline V gene. DNA for the CDR3: TGTGCCAGCAGTTCCCGACAGGGCTCAAGCTCTGGAAACACCATATATTTT. It encodes CASSSRQGSSSGNTIYF.

The chain recombines TRBV15 with TRBJ1-4; D ambiguous. Trimming stripped 3 bases from V and 8 bases from J, with 16 bases between. The CDR3 has 15 amino acids. The germline CDR1 and CDR2 sequences are LNHNV and YYDKDF (reference sequence). CDR3 in amino acids: CATSRSGGIGEKLFF. CDR3 sequence (DNA): TGTGCCACCAGCAGGTCAGGAGGGATTGGGGAAAAACTGTTTTTT.